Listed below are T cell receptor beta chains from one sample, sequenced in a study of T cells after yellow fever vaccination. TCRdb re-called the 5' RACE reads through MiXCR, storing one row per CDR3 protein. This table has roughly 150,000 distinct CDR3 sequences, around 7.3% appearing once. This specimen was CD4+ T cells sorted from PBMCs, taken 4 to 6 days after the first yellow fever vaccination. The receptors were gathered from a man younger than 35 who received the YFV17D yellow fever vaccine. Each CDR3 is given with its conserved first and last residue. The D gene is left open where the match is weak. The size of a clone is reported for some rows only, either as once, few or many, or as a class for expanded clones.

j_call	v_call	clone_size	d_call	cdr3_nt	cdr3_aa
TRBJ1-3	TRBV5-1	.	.	TGCGCCAGCAGCTTGGACCCCACTCTAAGCTCTGGAAACACCATATATTTT	CASSLDPTLSSGNTIYF
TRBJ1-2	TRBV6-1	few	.	TGTGCCAGCAGCCGAATTCTGGGGGTTGGCTACACCTTC	CASSRILGVGYTF
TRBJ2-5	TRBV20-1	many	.	TGCAGTGCAGGAAGGGGGGCCCCAGAGACCCAGTACTTC	CSAGRGAPETQYF
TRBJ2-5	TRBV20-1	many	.	TGCAGTGCTAACGGCCAAGAGACCCAGTACTTC	CSANGQETQYF
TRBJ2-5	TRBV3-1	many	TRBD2	TGTGCCAGCAGCCCGCAAGGTCGGGGGGGGCCCCAAGAGACCCAGTACTTC	CASSPQGRGGPQETQYF
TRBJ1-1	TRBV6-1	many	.	TGTGCCAGCGCTCGGCGGGTGGGGGCGAACACTGAAGCTTTCTTT	CASARRVGANTEAFF
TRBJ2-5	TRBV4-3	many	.	TGCGCCAGCAGCCAAGAAACTTGGGGAACGCAGTACTTC	CASSQETWGTQYF
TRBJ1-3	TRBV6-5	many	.	TGTGCCAGCAGTTACTCGAGCGGGAGCTCTGGAAACACCATATATTTT	CASSYSSGSSGNTIYF
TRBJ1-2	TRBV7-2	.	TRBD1	TGTGCCAGCAGAAGGACAGGAGGTTACGGCTACACCTTC	CASRRTGGYGYTF
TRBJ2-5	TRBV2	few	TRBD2	TGTGCCAGCAAGAGCGGGGGGAGTGGAGAGACCCAGTACTTC	CASKSGGSGETQYF
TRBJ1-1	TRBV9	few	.	TGTGCCAGCAGCCCAAATACAGGGCCCACTGAAGCTTTCTTT	CASSPNTGPTEAFF
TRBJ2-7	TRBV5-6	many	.	TGTGCCAGCAGCTTGGTAAGGGACACCTTTGGCTACGAGCAGTACTTC	CASSLVRDTFGYEQYF
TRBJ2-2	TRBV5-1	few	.	TGCGCCAGCAGCTTGGGATCGGGCACCGGGGAGCTGTTTTTT	CASSLGSGTGELFF
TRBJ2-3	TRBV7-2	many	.	TGTGCCAGCAGCCCCTTGGGGGTTTCGGATACGCAGTATTTT	CASSPLGVSDTQYF
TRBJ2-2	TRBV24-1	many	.	TGTGCCACCAGATCGGCTAGGCAGGCCGGGGAGCTGTTTTTT	CATRSARQAGELFF
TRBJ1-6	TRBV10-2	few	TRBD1	TGCGCCAGCAAAACGACAGGGTTTAATTCACCCCTCCACTTT	CASKTTGFNSPLHF
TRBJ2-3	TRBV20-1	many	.	TGCAGTGCCCCCCGGGTAGCCGGCACAGATACGCAGTATTTT	CSAPRVAGTDTQYF
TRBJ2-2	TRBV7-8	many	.	TGTGCCAGCAGCTTAGGGGCGGGGAACACCGGGGAGCTGTTTTTT	CASSLGAGNTGELFF
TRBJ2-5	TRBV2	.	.	TGTGCCAGCAGGGAACGAACCACCCAAGAGACCCAGTACTTC	CASRERTTQETQYF
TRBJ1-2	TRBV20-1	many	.	TGCAGTGCTAGTGGGGCAGCTACAATATACTATGGCTACACCTTC	CSASGAATIYYGYTF
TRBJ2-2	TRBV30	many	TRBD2	TGTGCCTGGAGAAGGTTTTTTGTCAGGCGGGGGAAGGCCGGGGAGCTGTTTTTT	CAWRRFFVRRGKAGELFF
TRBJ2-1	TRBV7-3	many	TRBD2	TGTGCCAGCAGCCAATTCATGCGGGGGGACGGAAATGAGCAGTTCTTC	CASSQFMRGDGNEQFF
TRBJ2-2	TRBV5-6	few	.	TGTGCCAGCAGCCCTCCTAGGACCGGGGAGCTGTTTTTT	CASSPPRTGELFF
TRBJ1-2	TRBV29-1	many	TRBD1	TGCAGCGTGGGAGGGGGACAGGGATACGGCTACACCTTC	CSVGGGQGYGYTF
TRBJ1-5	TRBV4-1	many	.	TGCGCCAGCAGCCACTTTCCGACAGGACCGACAAGAACGCGTCAGCCCCAGCATTTT	CASSHFPTGPTRTRQPQHF
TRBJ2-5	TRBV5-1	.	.	TGCGCCAGCAGCTTGGGGACAGGCCAAGGAGCGGGGACCCAGTACTTC	CASSLGTGQGAGTQYF
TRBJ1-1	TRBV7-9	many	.	TGTGCCAGCAGCTGGGACCCCAACACTGAAGCTTTCTTT	CASSWDPNTEAFF
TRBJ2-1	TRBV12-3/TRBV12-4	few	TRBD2	TGTGCCAGCAGCAGAAACCCCGGGACTAGCGGGGAACGCACCTACAATGAGCAGTTCTTC	CASSRNPGTSGERTYNEQFF
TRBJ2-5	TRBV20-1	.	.	TGCAGTGTTCTGAGCATAGGGGGGGAGACCCAGTACTTC	CSVLSIGGETQYF
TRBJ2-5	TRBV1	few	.	TGCACCAGCAGTTCCAGGACTAGTGTACGAGAGACCCAGTACTTC	CTSSSRTSVRETQYF
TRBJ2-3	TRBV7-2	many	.	TGTGCCAGCAGCTTTGATACAGATACGCAGTATTTT	CASSFDTDTQYF
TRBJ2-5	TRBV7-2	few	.	TGTGCCAGCAGTATCCGGGCCCTACAAGAGACCCAGTACTTC	CASSIRALQETQYF
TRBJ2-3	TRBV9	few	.	TGTGCCAGCAGCGTAGATCCCGGCTCTACAGATACGCAGTATTTT	CASSVDPGSTDTQYF
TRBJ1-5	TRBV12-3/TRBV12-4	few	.	TGTGCCAGCAGTTTGATTTATGTGAGTCAGCCCCAGCATTTT	CASSLIYVSQPQHF
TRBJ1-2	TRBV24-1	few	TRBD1	TGTGCCACCAGTGATTTGCAGGGGGGTGGCTACACCTTC	CATSDLQGGGYTF
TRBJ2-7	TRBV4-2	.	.	TGTGCCAGCAGCCAAACTACGGGTGGCTACGAGCAGTACTTC	CASSQTTGGYEQYF
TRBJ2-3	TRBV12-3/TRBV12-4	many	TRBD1	TGTGCCAGCAGTCCGACAGGGGGATTCACAGATACGCAGTATTTT	CASSPTGGFTDTQYF
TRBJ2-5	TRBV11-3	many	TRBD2	TGTGCCAGCAGCCGCGGGGGGATACAAGAGACCCAGTACTTC	CASSRGGIQETQYF
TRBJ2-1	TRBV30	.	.	TGTGCCTGGAGTGTACTTGGACGAGTCCGTATGGAGCAGTTCTTC	CAWSVLGRVRMEQFF
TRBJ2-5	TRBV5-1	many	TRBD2	TGCGCCAGCAGCCCGAGCGGGGGAATGGAGACCCAGTACTTC	CASSPSGGMETQYF
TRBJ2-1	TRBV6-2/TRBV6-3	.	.	TGTGCCAGCAGTTACTATGCCAAGGGGCAGTTCTTC	CASSYYAKGQFF
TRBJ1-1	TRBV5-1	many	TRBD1	TGCGCCAGCAGCTCCACAGGGGAGGGCACTGAAGCTTTCTTT	CASSSTGEGTEAFF
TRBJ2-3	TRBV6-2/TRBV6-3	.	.	TGTGCCAGCAGTTACCAGGGGACAGATACGCAGTATTTT	CASSYQGTDTQYF
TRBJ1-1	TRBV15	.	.	TGTGCCACCAGCGTTTGGCAGGGCCCTGAAGCTTTCTTT	CATSVWQGPEAFF
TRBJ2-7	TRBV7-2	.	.	TGTGCCAGCAGCGCCTTGGGGGTGCAGTACTTC	CASSALGVQYF
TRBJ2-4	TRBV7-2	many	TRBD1	TGTGCCAGCAGCCGACAGGGGGGAAACATTCAGTACTTC	CASSRQGGNIQYF
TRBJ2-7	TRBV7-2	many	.	TGTGCCAGCAGCCCTCACTACGAGCAGTACTTC	CASSPHYEQYF
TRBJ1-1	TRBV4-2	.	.	TGTGCCAGCAGCCCAAGGCCCAGGTTTAACACTGAAGCTTTCTTT	CASSPRPRFNTEAFF